What follows are 19 T cell receptor beta chains derived from one specimen sequenced in a study of blood T cell repertoires in COVID-19. Repertoires were generated with immunoSEQ multiplex PCR, while TCRdb's copy carries only in-frame clones and drops some. The data show some 220,000 clones, with roughly nine tenths seen just once and over 3% held by the top ten. Sequencing was performed on PBMCs or T cells enriched from blood (not recorded which). The receptors were gathered from a woman between 50 and 59 years old in a cohort exposed to, infected with or recovered from COVID-19 (not recorded which).

J is TRBJ1-2 and V is TRBV7-2, with 7 bases aligning to TRBD1. The CDR3 totals 15 residues. Germline CDR1 SGHTA, CDR2 FQGNSA. Trimming cost V 1 base and J 3 bases; bases outside gene matches: 5. This CDR3 is CASSLGAGGHYGYTF. DNA for the CDR3: TGTGCCAGCAGCTTAGGCGCAGGGGGACACTATGGCTACACCTTC. Combining the CDR3 with reference TRBV7-2 and TRBJ1-2 gives the whole variable domain GAGVSQSPSNKVTEKGKDVELRCDPISGHTALYWYRQSLGQGLEFLIYFQGNSAPDKSGLPSDRFSAERTGGSVSTLTIQRTQQEDSAVYLCASSLGAGGHYGYTFGSGTRLTVV.

This chain uses TRBV20-1 with TRBJ1-1; tentatively, D is TRBD1 (5 bases). Germline CDR1 DFQATT, CDR2 SNEGSKA (reference sequence). V was shortened by 3 bases and J by 1 base, with 9 bases between the two germline ends. This CDR3 contains 13 residues. The CDR3 nucleotides read TGCAGTGCTAGTGCTCAGGGGAACACTGAAGCTTTCTTT. As protein: CSASAQGNTEAFF.

This clone has only a few counts. The chain employs TRBV9 and TRBJ2-7; TRBD2 agrees at 13 bases. This CDR3 contains 18 residues. Germline CDR1 reads SGDLS; CDR2 reads YYNGEE. The ends lost 0 bases at V and 4 bases at J; junction bases unmatched: 10. Written as DNA, the CDR3 is TGTGCCAGCAGCGTAGCTACAACTAGCGGGGGGGCCGTGTACGAGCAGTACTTC. Translation gives CASSVATTSGGAVYEQYF.

The chain joins TRBV7-9 to TRBJ2-7, with TRBD1 identical over 9 bases. CDR1 and CDR2 from the germline V gene are SEHNR and FQNEAQ (reference sequence). V lost 6 bases, J lost 11 bases, and 5 bases stayed unmatched. This CDR3 has 11 amino acids. CDR3 bases: TGTGCCAGCAGAGACCGGGACAGGGAGTACTTC. It translates to CASRDRDREYF. Variable domain in full (rest from reference TRBV7-9 and TRBJ2-7): DTGVSQNPRHKITKRGQNVTFRCDPISEHNRLYWYRQTLGQGPEFLTYFQNEAQLEKSRLLSDRFSAERPKGSFSTLEIQRTEQGDSAMYLCASRDRDREYFGPGTRLTVT.

This chain connects TRBV5-1 to TRBJ2-7, with TRBD2 as a possible D gene (5 bases). The germline V and J ends were trimmed by 0 bases and 2 bases, with 6 bases remaining between them. Germline CDR1 and CDR2: SGHRS and YFSETQ. The CDR3 loop spans 13 amino acids. CDR3 DNA: TGCGCCAGCAGCTTGGACGGGACCTACGAGCAGTACTTC. Amino acid sequence: CASSLDGTYEQYF.

Concerning this clone: At the DNA level, this CDR3 is encoded by other sequences in the same sample as well. The chain recombines TRBV5-1 with TRBJ2-5; 11 bases are shared with TRBD2. Germline loops: CDR1 SGHRS, CDR2 YFSETQ. The CDR3 runs to 17 residues. Trimming took 0 bases from V and 1 from J; bases not matched to a gene: 5. The CDR3 spells CASSLGISGGAQETQYF. The CDR3 nucleotides read TGCGCCAGCAGCTTGGGTATTAGCGGGGGGGCCCAAGAGACCCAGTACTTC.

This chain uses TRBV30 with TRBJ1-1; D might be TRBD1 (5 bases). The CDR3 has 13 residues. The ends were cut back, 4 bases at V and 1 base at J, with 10 bases in the middle. Germline V CDR1 and CDR2: GTSNPN, SVGIG (reference sequence). CDR3 nucleotide sequence: TGTGCCTGGAAAGACAGACCGAACACTGAAGCTTTCTTT. It specifies CAWKDRPNTEAFF.

The rearrangement joins TRBV6-2 or TRBV6-3 to TRBJ2-7; D possibly corresponds to TRBD2 (6 bases). This CDR3 is built from 15 residues. Germline V gene sequence: CDR1 MNHEY, CDR2 SVGEGT. Trimming took 7 bases from V and 6 from J, leaving 22 bases between them. The CDR3 nucleotides read TGTGCCAGCATCCCCCTGCCGGGACTCCCGATCGAGCAGTACTTC. It specifies CASIPLPGLPIEQYF.

The chain couples TRBV5-1 to TRBJ1-3; D call uncertain. The V end lost 0 bases, the J end lost 0 bases, and 10 bases lay between the germline ends. The germline V gene has CDR1 SGHRS and CDR2 YFSETQ. CDR3 length: 16 residues. The chain's CDR3 is CASSLAGRLSGNTIYF. The CDR3 DNA follows: TGCGCCAGCAGCTTGGCCGGGAGGCTCTCTGGAAACACCATATATTTT.

This chain links TRBV29-1 with TRBJ2-2; 8 bases agree with TRBD1. The V gene's germline CDR1 is SQVTM and CDR2 ANQGSEA. V shed 6 bases and J 6 bases; nucleotides not matched to a gene: 12. The CDR3 is 15 residues long. CDR3 in DNA: TGCAGCGTCGACCCCGACAGGGGAAATCCCGGGGAGCTGTTTTTT. It is translated as CSVDPDRGNPGELFF.

The chain has TRBV3-1 (or the pseudogene TRBV3-2) and TRBJ2-2; possibly TRBD2 for D (6 bases). This CDR3 contains 14 residues. CDR1 and CDR2 (germline): LGHDT, YNNKEL (reference sequence). The germline V and J ends were trimmed by 8 bases and 4 bases, with 14 bases remaining between them. The CDR3 sequence is CASGGGVTTGELFF. The CDR3, as DNA: TGTGCCAGCGGAGGCGGGGTAACCACCGGGGAGCTGTTTTTT.

A single count supports this clone. The V call is TRBV5-3, the J call TRBJ1-2, with TRBD1 as a possible D gene (5 bases). TRBV5-3 is treated as an ORF (open reading frame) with a function not yet certain. The CDR3 is 17 residues long. The V end was cut by 4 bases, the J end by 8 bases, with 27 bases between. CDR3 sequence (DNA): TGTGCCAGAAGCCCGGGGACTAAACAAGCCCTCTTGGGGGGCTACACCTTC. It codes for CARSPGTKQALLGGYTF.

This chain uses TRBV6-1 with TRBJ1-6, with 8 bases matching TRBD1. Germline V gene data show CDR1 as MNHNS and CDR2 as SASEGT. With 2 bases clipped from V and 4 bases from J, the junction kept 13 bases outside the gene matches. The CDR3 runs to 19 residues. CDR3 protein: CASSERPIGRGQYNSPLHF. The CDR3 nucleotides read TGTGCCAGCAGTGAACGTCCAATAGGCAGGGGGCAATATAATTCACCCCTCCACTTT.

The V and J genes are TRBV5-1 and TRBJ1-1; 7 bases agree with TRBD1. V lost 4 bases to trimming and J lost 4 bases; unmatched junction nucleotides: 10. The CDR3 runs 15 residues. CDR1 and CDR2 (germline): SGHRS, YFSETQ. Here the CDR3 reads CASSQRDSASTEAFF. For the CDR3, the DNA is TGCGCCAGCAGCCAACGGGACAGCGCCAGCACTGAAGCTTTCTTT. The full variable domain, its missing parts supplied by reference TRBV5-1 and TRBJ1-1, is KAGVTQTPRYLIKTRGQQVTLSCSPISGHRSVSWYQQTPGQGLQFLFEYFSETQRNKGNFPGRFSGRQFSNSRSEMNVSTLELGDSALYLCASSQRDSASTEAFFGQGTRLTVV.

The chain links TRBV9 to TRBJ2-1, with D perhaps matching TRBD1 (6 bases). V shed 0 bases and J shed 2 bases, with 9 bases lying between them. Germline CDR1 and CDR2: SGDLS and YYNGEE. The CDR3 is 15 residues long. In DNA form, the CDR3 reads TGTGCCAGCAGCGTAGTCGGGACACCCTACAATGAGCAGTTCTTC. Residues: CASSVVGTPYNEQFF.

This clone appeared a few times. As DNA, the CDR3 is TGTGCCAGCAGTCACCCGACAGGGGAGGGCCAGCCCCAGCATTTT. Its protein is CASSHPTGEGQPQHF. The chain combines TRBV6-6 with TRBJ1-5; TRBD1 aligns across 8 bases. V lost 5 bases, J lost 7 bases, and 10 bases stayed unmatched. The germline V gene has CDR1 MNHNY and CDR2 SVGAGI (reference sequence). The CDR3 spans 15 residues.

The J gene is TRBJ2-5, the V gene TRBV30; the match to TRBD1 covers 8 bases. Per the germline V gene, CDR1 is GTSNPN and CDR2 is SVGIG (reference sequence). The CDR3 has 14 amino acids. Unmatched junction bases numbered 6, after V lost 2 bases and J lost 4 bases. CDR3 DNA: TGTGCCTGGAGTTTGGACAGGGTCGGAGAGACCCAGTACTTC. Translated: CAWSLDRVGETQYF.

The V and J genes are TRBV2 and TRBJ2-7; unclear D gene. The ends were cut back, 6 bases at V and 1 base at J, with 7 bases in the middle. CDR3 size: 12 residues. Germline assignment: CDR1 SNHLY and CDR2 FYNNEI. CDR3 sequence reads: CASRERSYEQYF. For the CDR3, the DNA is TGTGCCAGCAGGGAGAGGTCCTACGAGCAGTACTTC.

V is TRBV2 and J is TRBJ2-3, with 10 bases aligning to TRBD1. Per germline, CDR1 SNHLY and CDR2 FYNNEI. The CDR3 length is 15 residues. V lost 6 bases, J lost 5 bases, and 8 bases stayed unmatched. As DNA, the CDR3 is TGTGCCAGCAGACATACGGACAGGGGGGGAGATACGCAGTATTTT. It yields the protein CASRHTDRGGDTQYF.